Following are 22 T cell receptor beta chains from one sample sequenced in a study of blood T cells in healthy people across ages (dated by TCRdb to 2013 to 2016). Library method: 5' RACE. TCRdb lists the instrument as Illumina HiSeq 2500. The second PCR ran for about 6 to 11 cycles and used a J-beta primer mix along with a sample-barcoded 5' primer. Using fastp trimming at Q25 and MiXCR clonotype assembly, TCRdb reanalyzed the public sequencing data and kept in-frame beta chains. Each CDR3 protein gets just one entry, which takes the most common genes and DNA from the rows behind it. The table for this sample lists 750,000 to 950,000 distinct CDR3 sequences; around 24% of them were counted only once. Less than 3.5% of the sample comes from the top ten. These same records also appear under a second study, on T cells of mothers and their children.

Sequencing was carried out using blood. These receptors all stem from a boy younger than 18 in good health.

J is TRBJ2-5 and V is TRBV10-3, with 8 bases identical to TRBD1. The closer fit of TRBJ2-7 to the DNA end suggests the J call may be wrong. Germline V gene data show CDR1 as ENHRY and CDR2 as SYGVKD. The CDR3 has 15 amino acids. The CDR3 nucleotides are TGTGCCATCAGTGGTTCAGGGGGCGCCGCCTACGAGCAGTACTTC. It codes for CAISGSGGAAYEQYF.

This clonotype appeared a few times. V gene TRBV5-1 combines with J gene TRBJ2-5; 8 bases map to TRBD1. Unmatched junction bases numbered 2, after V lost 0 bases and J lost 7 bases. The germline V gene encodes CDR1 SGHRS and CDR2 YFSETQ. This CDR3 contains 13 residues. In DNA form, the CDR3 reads TGCGCCAGCAGCTTGGAGACAGGGGTGACCCAGTACTTC. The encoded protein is CASSLETGVTQYF. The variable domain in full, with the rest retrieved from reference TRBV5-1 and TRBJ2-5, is KAGVTQTPRYLIKTRGQQVTLSCSPISGHRSVSWYQQTPGQGLQFLFEYFSETQRNKGNFPGRFSGRQFSNSRSEMNVSTLELGDSALYLCASSLETGVTQYFGPGTRLLVL.

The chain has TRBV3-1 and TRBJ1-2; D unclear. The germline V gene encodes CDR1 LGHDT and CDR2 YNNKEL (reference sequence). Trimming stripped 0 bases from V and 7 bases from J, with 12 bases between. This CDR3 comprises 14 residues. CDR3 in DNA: TGTGCCAGCAGCCAAGATGAAGGGTATGCTGGCTACACCTTC. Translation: CASSQDEGYAGYTF.

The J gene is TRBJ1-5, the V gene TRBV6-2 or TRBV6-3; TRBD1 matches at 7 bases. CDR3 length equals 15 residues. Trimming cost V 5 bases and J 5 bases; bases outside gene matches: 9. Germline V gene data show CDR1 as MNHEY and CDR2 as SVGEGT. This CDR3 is CASSQDREGDQPQHF. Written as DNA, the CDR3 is TGTGCCAGCAGTCAAGACAGGGAAGGCGATCAGCCCCAGCATTTT.

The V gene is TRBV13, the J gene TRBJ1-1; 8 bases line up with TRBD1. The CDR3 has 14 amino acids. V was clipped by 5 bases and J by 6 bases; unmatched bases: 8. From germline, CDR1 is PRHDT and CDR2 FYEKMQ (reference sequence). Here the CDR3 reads CASSIRGHGSEAFF. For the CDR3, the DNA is TGTGCCAGCAGCATCAGGGGGCATGGGTCTGAAGCTTTCTTT.

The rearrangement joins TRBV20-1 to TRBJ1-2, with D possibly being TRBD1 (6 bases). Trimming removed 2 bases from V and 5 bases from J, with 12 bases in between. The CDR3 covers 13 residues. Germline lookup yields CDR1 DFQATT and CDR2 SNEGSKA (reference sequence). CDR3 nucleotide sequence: TGCAGTGCTAGATCCTTAGGGGGATATGGCTACACCTTC. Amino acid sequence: CSARSLGGYGYTF.

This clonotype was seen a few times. The CDR3, as DNA: TGTGCCAGCAGTCCCGGGATCGGGGCCTACGAGCAGTACTTC. Translated, it gives CASSPGIGAYEQYF. The V gene is TRBV28, the J gene TRBJ2-5; TRBD2 might be the D (5 bases). The DNA end favors TRBJ2-7, so the J call may be wrong. The CDR3 is 14 residues long. Looked up from germline, CDR1 is MDHEN and CDR2 is SYDVKM.

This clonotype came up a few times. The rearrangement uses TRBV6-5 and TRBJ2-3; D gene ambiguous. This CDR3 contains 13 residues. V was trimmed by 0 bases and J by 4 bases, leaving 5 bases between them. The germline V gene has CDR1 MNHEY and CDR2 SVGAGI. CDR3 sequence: CASSYSRPDTQYF. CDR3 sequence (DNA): TGTGCCAGCAGTTACTCGAGGCCAGATACGCAGTATTTT.

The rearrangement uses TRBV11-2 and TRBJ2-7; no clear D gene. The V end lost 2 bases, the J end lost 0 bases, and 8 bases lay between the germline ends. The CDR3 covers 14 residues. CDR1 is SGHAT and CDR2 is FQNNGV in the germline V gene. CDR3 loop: CASSLIPGSYEQYF. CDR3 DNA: TGTGCCAGCAGCTTAATCCCCGGCTCCTACGAGCAGTACTTC.

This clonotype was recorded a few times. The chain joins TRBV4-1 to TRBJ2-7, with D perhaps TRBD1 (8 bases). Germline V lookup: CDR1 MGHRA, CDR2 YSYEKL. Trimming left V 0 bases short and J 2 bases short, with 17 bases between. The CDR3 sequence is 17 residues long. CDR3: CASSQDWEGQAPYEQYF. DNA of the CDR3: TGCGCCAGCAGCCAAGACTGGGAGGGACAGGCGCCCTACGAGCAGTACTTC.

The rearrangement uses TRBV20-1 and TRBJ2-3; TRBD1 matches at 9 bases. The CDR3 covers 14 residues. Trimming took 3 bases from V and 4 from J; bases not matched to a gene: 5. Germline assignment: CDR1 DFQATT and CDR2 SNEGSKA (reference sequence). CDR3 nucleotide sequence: TGCAGTGCTAGTGGGACAGGGAGGGCAGATACGCAGTATTTT. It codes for CSASGTGRADTQYF.

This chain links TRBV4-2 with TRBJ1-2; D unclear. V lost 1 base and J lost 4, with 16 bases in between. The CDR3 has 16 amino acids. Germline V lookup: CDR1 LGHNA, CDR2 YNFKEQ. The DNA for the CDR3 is TGTGCCAGCAGCCAAGTCGCCGGGCTAACGTCCTATGGCTACACCTTC. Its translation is CASSQVAGLTSYGYTF.

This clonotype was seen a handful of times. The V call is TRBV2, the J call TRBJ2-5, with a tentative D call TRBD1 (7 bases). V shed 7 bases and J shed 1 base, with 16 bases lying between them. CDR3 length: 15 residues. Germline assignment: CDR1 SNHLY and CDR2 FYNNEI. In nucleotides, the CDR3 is TGTGCCAGCACTCTATACAGGGGACTCCAAGAGACCCAGTACTTC. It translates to CASTLYRGLQETQYF. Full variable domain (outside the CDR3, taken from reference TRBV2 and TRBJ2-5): EPEVTQTPSHQVTQMGQEVILRCVPISNHLYFYWYRQILGQKVEFLVSFYNNEISEKSEIFDDQFSVERPDGSNFTLKIRSTKLEDSAMYFCASTLYRGLQETQYFGPGTRLLVL.

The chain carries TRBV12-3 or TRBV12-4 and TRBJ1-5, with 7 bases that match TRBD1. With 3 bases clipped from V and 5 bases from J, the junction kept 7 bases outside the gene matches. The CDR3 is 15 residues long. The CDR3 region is CASSFSGRGHQPQHF. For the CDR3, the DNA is TGTGCCAGCAGTTTCTCAGGGAGGGGGCATCAGCCCCAGCATTTT.

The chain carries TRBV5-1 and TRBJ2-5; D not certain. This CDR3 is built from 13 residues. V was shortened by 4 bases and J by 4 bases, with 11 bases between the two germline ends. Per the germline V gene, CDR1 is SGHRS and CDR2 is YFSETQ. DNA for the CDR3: TGCGCCAGCAGCCTGGGTCCGTCAGAGACCCAGTACTTC. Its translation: CASSLGPSETQYF.

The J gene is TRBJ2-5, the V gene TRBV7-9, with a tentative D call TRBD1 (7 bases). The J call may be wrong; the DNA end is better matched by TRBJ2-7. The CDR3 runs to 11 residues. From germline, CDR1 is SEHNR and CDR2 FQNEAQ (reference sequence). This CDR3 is CASAQGGEQYF. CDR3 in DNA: TGTGCCAGCGCCCAGGGGGGCGAGCAGTACTTC.

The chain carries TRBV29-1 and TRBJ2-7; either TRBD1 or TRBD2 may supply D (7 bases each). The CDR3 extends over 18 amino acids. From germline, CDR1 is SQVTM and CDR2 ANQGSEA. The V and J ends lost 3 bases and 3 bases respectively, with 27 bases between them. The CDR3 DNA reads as TGCAGCGTTGATCGGGGACAGACGCGGTGGGAGGGGATCTACGAGCAGTACTTC. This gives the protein CSVDRGQTRWEGIYEQYF.

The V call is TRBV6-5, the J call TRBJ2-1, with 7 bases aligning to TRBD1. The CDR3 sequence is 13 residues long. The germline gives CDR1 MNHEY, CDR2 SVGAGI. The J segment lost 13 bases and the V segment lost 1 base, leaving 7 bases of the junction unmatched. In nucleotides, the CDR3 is TGTGCCAGCAGTTACTTACGACAGGGTCATCAGTTCTTC. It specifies CASSYLRQGHQFF.

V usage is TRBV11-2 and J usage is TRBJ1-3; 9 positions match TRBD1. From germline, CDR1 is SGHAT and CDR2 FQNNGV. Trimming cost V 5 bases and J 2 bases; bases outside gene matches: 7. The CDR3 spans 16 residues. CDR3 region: CASSPWTGVPGNTIYF. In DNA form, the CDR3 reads TGTGCCAGCAGCCCCTGGACAGGGGTTCCTGGAAACACCATATATTTT.

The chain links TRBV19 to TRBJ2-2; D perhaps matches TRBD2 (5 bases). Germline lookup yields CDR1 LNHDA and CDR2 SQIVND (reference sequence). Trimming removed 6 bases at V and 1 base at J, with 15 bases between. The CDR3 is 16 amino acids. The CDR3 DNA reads TGTGCCAGTAGGGCGATGAGTGGAGGGAACACCGGGGAGCTGTTTTTT. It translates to CASRAMSGGNTGELFF.

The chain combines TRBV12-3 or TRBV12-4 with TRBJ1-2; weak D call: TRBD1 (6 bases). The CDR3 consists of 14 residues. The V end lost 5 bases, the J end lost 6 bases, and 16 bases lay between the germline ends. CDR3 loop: CASSPRGRGNGYTF. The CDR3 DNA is TGTGCCAGCAGTCCCCGGGGCAGGGGAAATGGCTACACCTTC.

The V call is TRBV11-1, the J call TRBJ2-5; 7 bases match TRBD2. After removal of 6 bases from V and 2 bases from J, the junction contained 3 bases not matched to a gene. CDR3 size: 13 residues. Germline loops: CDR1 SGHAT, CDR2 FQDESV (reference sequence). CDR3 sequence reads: CASRGGRQETQYF. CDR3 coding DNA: TGTGCCAGCAGGGGAGGGCGACAAGAGACCCAGTACTTC.